One TCR beta chain is described in this entry. No antigen is known for it. This specimen comes from a study of T cells after yellow fever vaccination. The study's findings and limits: Although most clonotypes did not, a small share appeared in both CD4 and CD8 compartments. Post-booster repertoires contained most primary-vaccination clones again (almost 97% CD4, roughly 90% CD8). Researchers report a weaker secondary response that nonetheless peaked faster, day 5 versus 15.

There are 13 residues in the CDR3. V was pared by 4 bases and J by 3 bases, with 9 bases between. Looked up from germline, CDR1 is SNHLY and CDR2 is FYNNEI. By 5'RACE template switching, TCR cDNA was produced, with a universal primer site and UMIs added in the process. TCRdb reprocessed the 5' RACE reads via MiXCR and lists one record per CDR3 protein. The sample gives hundreds of thousands of distinct CDR3 sequences, approximately 13% of which show up once; around 15% is in the top ten. This sequence joins TRBV2 and TRBJ1-1; perhaps TRBD1 as D (5 bases). The source material was PBMCs, sampled on the day of the yellow fever booster vaccination. This sequence originates from a man aged 25 to 45 who received the YFV17D yellow fever vaccine. CDR3 coding DNA: TGTGCCAGCAGTGGTCAGGGTGACACTGAAGCTTTCTTT. It specifies CASSGQGDTEAFF.